This T cell receptor beta chain was found in a study of cytomegalovirus exposure and HLA in healthy donors. Study as a whole: From HLA-typed donors, an early data release held approximately 85 million unique TCRs.

The study, taken as a whole, reports: With later analysis, a missense DCLRE1C variant became linked to TCR beta V- and J-gene trimming.

PCR used 60 Vbeta primers and 13 Jbeta primers. Data came from immunoSEQ multiplex PCR; TCRdb stores just in-frame clones and leaves some out. The sample shows 150,000 or so clones, around 75% of them seen only once. As for this clone: As yet, its antigen is unknown.

This CDR3 comprises 14 residues. Germline CDR1 and CDR2: MNHEY and SVGAGI. Input material: PBMCs. The chain joins TRBV6-5 to TRBJ2-5; 12 bases are shared with TRBD1. The J call could be wrong; TRBJ2-7 is a better fit for the DNA end. This sequence originates from a man between 18 and 35 years old in good health and CMV-seropositive. CDR3 coding DNA: TGTGCCAGCAGTTACGGGACAGGGGGCAGCGAGCAGTACTTC. Protein: CASSYGTGGSEQYF.